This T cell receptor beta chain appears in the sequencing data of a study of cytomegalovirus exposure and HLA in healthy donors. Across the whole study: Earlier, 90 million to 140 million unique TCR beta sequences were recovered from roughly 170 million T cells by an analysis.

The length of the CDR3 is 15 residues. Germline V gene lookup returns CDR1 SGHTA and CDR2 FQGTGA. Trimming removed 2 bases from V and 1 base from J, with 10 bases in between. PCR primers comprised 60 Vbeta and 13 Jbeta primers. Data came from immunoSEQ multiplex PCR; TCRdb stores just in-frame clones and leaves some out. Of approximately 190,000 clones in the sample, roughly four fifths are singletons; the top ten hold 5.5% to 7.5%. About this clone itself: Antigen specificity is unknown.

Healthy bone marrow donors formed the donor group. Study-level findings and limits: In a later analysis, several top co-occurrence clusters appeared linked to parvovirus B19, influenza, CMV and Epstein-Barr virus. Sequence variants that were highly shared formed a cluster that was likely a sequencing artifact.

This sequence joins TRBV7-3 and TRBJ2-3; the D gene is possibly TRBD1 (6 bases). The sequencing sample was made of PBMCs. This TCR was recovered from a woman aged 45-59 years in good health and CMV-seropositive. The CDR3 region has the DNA TGTGCCAGCAGCTTACAGGGGTTGGGCACAGATACGCAGTATTTT. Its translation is CASSLQGLGTDTQYF.